This T cell receptor (beta chain) was found in a study of T cells in Graves' hyperthyroidism and ophthalmopathy. The V end lost 7 bases, the J end lost 6 bases, and 9 bases lay between the germline ends. The CDR3 is made up of 10 amino acids. The V gene's germline CDR1 is SQVTM and CDR2 ANQGSEA. This clonotype was counted between two and nine times. Researchers amplified the TCR beta CDR3 regions from RNA transcripts. During a first-round RT-PCR of the TCR CDR3, the HTBI primer set was used. TCRdb itself ran the multiplex PCR reads through MiXCR, one entry per CDR3 protein. The sample lists about 350,000 distinct CDR3 sequences, approximately 15% occurring once.

The sequence was collected from a woman in her 30s with Graves' hyperthyroidism. The V and J genes are TRBV29-1 and TRBJ1-1; D not resolved. Sequenced sample: blood. This CDR3 is CSGVGSEAFF. The CDR3 bases are TGCAGCGGGGTGGGGTCTGAAGCTTTCTTT.